A single sample gave rise to the 20 T cell receptor beta chains below, sequenced in a study of human T cells and chemical hapten exposure. Time point given: pre-sensitization, week 0. As to treatment: therapeutic diphenylcyclopropenone sensitization with weekly scalp DPC. From the RACE reads, TCRdb called clonotypes with MiXCR, one entry per CDR3 protein. The repertoire has about 51,000 distinct CDR3 sequences, roughly a tenth of them found once; the top ten carry 13% to 15%. Material: whole blood, obtained in connection with sensitization to the hapten diphenylcyclopropenone (DPC). The origin of the receptors is a middle-aged woman with alopecia areata. Some clones in this sample may be carry-over from other donors' samples.

The V gene is TRBV29-1, the J gene TRBJ2-1; 9 bases are shared with TRBD1. CDR1 is SQVTM and CDR2 is ANQGSEA in the germline V gene. Germline trimming cut 6 bases from V and 7 bases from J; bases unmatched to any gene: 4. This CDR3 is built from 12 residues. CDR3 amino acids: CSVTQGANEQFF. The CDR3 DNA reads as TGCAGCGTCACACAGGGGGCAAATGAGCAGTTCTTC.

This clonotype was counted at least ten times. The chain has TRBV4-3 and TRBJ2-7; 7 bases align to TRBD1. The CDR3 spans 18 residues. The V gene's germline CDR1 is LGHNA and CDR2 YSLEER. V lost 4 bases and J lost 0; bases outside the gene matches: 15. CDR3 bases: TGCGCCAGCAGCCCCTTCGTTCCCGGGACAGCCTCCTCCTACGAGCAGTACTTC. It translates to CASSPFVPGTASSYEQYF.

As concerns this clonotype: This may arise from a read error, as a much more abundant clone is one base away. The rearrangement uses TRBV6-2 or TRBV6-3 and TRBJ2-2; a possible D gene is TRBD2 (6 bases). Trimming removed 8 bases at V and 2 bases at J, with 6 bases between. From germline, CDR1 is MNHEY and CDR2 SVGEGT. This CDR3 is 12 amino acids long. This CDR3 is CASGLNTGELFF. The CDR3 region has the DNA TGTGCCAGCGGACTAAACACCGGGGAGCTGTTTTTT.

This clonotype has at least ten counts. The chain uses TRBV7-9 and TRBJ1-1; no clear D. Germline CDR1 is SEHNR and CDR2 is FQNEAQ (reference sequence). The CDR3 consists of 14 residues. The V end was cut by 3 bases, the J end by 5 bases, with 13 bases between. This CDR3 is CASSFLIPGTEAFF. The CDR3 DNA reads as TGTGCCAGCAGCTTTCTAATACCGGGAACTGAAGCTTTCTTT.

This clonotype was counted ten times or more. The chain combines TRBV7-2 with TRBJ1-5; D is ambiguous. Germline values: CDR1 SGHTA, CDR2 FQGNSA. V lost 6 bases, J lost 7 bases, and 19 bases lay in between. The CDR3 has 15 amino acids. The CDR3 region has the DNA TGTGCCAGCAGTCCGATAGGAGGGAGAGGCCAGCCCCAGCATTTT. As protein: CASSPIGGRGQPQHF.

This clonotype turned up a few times. The chain links TRBV11-2 to TRBJ1-1; no clear D gene. The CDR3 totals 12 residues. Germline V gene lookup returns CDR1 SGHAT and CDR2 FQNNGV. Trimming stripped 3 bases from V and 5 bases from J, with 7 bases between. The CDR3 bases are TGTGCCAGCAGCTTTACGGCGACTGAAGCTTTCTTT. This gives the protein CASSFTATEAFF.

This clonotype turned up a few times. This chain links TRBV10-3 with TRBJ2-1, with D maybe TRBD2 (5 bases). CDR3 length: 15 amino acids. CDR1 and CDR2 from the germline V gene are ENHRY and SYGVKD. With 1 base removed from V and 2 bases from J, the gap between germline ends came to 9 bases. The CDR3 nucleotides read TGTGCCATCAGTGAGTATCGAGCGGCCTACAATGAGCAGTTCTTC. Its translation is CAISEYRAAYNEQFF.

This clonotype has ten or more counts. The gene calls are TRBV7-6 and TRBJ2-7, with 7 bases lining up with TRBD1. In germline, CDR1 is SGHVS, CDR2 FNYEAQ. CDR3 length: 14 amino acids. With 6 bases clipped from V and 4 bases from J, the junction kept 9 bases outside the gene matches. CDR3 nucleotide sequence: TGTGCCAGCAGTTACGACAGGGTGGGGTACGAGCAGTACTTC. It codes for CASSYDRVGYEQYF.

This clonotype has a count of ten or more. V usage is TRBV20-1 and J usage is TRBJ1-1; D gene ambiguous. The germline V gene encodes CDR1 DFQATT and CDR2 SNEGSKA (reference sequence). V was pared by 0 bases and J by 3 bases, with 11 bases between. This CDR3 has 14 residues. The DNA for the CDR3 is TGCAGTGCTAGAGAGGGTGGGAGGGACACTGAAGCTTTCTTT. Amino acid sequence: CSAREGGRDTEAFF.

The chain is built from TRBV6-5 and TRBJ1-1; no reliable D call. V lost 2 bases and J 0 bases, leaving 10 bases between the germline ends. This CDR3 is 15 amino acids long. CDR1 and CDR2 from the germline V gene are MNHEY and SVGAGI. The DNA for the CDR3 is TGTGCCAGCAGTTACAAGGGCAGCCTGAACACTGAAGCTTTCTTT. Protein: CASSYKGSLNTEAFF.

This clonotype was found many times. The chain couples TRBV6-4 to TRBJ2-1, with D possibly being TRBD1 or TRBD2 (5 bases each). Germline V gives CDR1 MRHNA, CDR2 SNTAGT. This CDR3 has 16 residues. Trimming removed 0 bases from V and 4 bases from J, with 13 bases in between. CDR3 amino acids: CASSDSGVSGYNEQFF. The CDR3 region has the DNA TGTGCCAGCAGTGACTCGGGGGTAAGCGGTTACAATGAGCAGTTCTTC.

The V gene is TRBV28, the J gene TRBJ2-1; 9 nucleotides match TRBD2. The CDR3 totals 16 residues. J gave up 5 bases and V 4 bases, and 9 bases lay outside the gene matches. Germline assignment: CDR1 MDHEN and CDR2 SYDVKM. The CDR3 protein is CASSSMTSGENNEQFF. The CDR3 DNA is TGTGCCAGCAGTTCCATGACTAGCGGAGAGAACAATGAGCAGTTCTTC. The variable domain in full, with the rest retrieved from reference TRBV28 and TRBJ2-1, is DVKVTQSSRYLVKRTGEKVFLECVQDMDHENMFWYRQDPGLGLRLIYFSYDVKMKEKGDIPEGYSVSREKKERFSLILESASTNQTSMYLCASSSMTSGENNEQFFGPGTRLTVL.

A word on this clonotype: The conserved phenylalanine or tryptophan normally closing the CDR3 is absent here, so this likely arose from a read error. This chain links TRBV7-8 with TRBJ1-1; D call uncertain. The CDR3 has 13 residues. The V gene lost 4 bases and the J gene lost 4 bases, with 10 bases spanning the gap. CDR1 is SGHVS, CDR2 FQNEAQ, per germline. CDR3 sequence (DNA): TGTGCCAGCAGCTCGCGGGTACGCACTGAAGCTTTCCTT. Its translation is CASSSRVRTEAFL.

This clonotype was counted ten times or more. The gene calls are TRBV4-1 and TRBJ2-7, with TRBD2 identical over 7 bases. The CDR3 is made up of 17 amino acids. The trim removed 4 bases at V and 0 bases at J, leaving 12 bases unmatched. CDR1 MGHRA and CDR2 YSYEKL come from the germline V gene. The CDR3 sequence: CASSPGSSGLVSYEQYF. In DNA form, the CDR3 reads TGCGCCAGCAGCCCAGGGAGCTCCGGACTAGTCTCCTACGAGCAGTACTTC.

V gene TRBV20-1 combines with J gene TRBJ2-6; D uncertain. Germline assignment: CDR1 DFQATT and CDR2 SNEGSKA (reference sequence). Trimming left V 6 bases short and J 3 bases short, with 6 bases between. This CDR3 is 12 amino acids long. The CDR3 region has the DNA TGCAGTGCCCCGGATGGGGCCAACGTCCTGACTTTC. It specifies CSAPDGANVLTF.

There are many counts of this clonotype. V and J are TRBV7-2 and TRBJ2-3; TRBD2 matches at 9 bases. Germline-derived CDR1 and CDR2 are SGHTA and FQGNSA. With 0 bases clipped from V and 4 bases from J, the junction kept 5 bases outside the gene matches. The length of the CDR3 is 16 residues. The CDR3 DNA reads TGTGCCAGCAGCTTAGCAGGGACTAGCTTTCCAGATACGCAGTATTTT. This encodes CASSLAGTSFPDTQYF.

V and J are TRBV9 and TRBJ2-1; TRBD2 aligns across 7 bases. The V gene end was trimmed by 4 bases and the J gene end by 14 bases; junction bases not matched to a gene: 15. Germline CDR1 SGDLS, CDR2 YYNGEE. The CDR3 runs to 14 residues. The CDR3 spells CASSPSSAGVVKFF. Written as DNA, the CDR3 is TGTGCCAGCAGCCCAAGTAGCGCGGGGGTGGTGAAGTTCTTC.

V gene TRBV20-1 combines with J gene TRBJ1-2; 9 nucleotides align to TRBD1. The junction had 11 bases not matched to a gene; V was cut back by 6 bases and J by 6 bases. CDR3 size: 14 residues. In germline, CDR1 is DFQATT, CDR2 SNEGSKA (reference sequence). The CDR3 protein is CSAINTGQGDGYTF. The CDR3, as DNA: TGCAGTGCCATCAATACGGGACAGGGAGATGGCTACACCTTC.

The sample holds many counts of this clonotype. CDR3 residues: CSATKPRGGLEAFF. The CDR3 DNA sequence: TGCAGTGCCACAAAACCAAGGGGGGGACTTGAAGCTTTCTTT. This chain joins TRBV20-1 and TRBJ1-1; TRBD1 might be the D (6 bases). This CDR3 spans 14 amino acids. V was pared by 6 bases and J by 7 bases, with 21 bases between. CDR1 and CDR2 from the germline V gene are DFQATT and SNEGSKA (reference sequence).

This clonotype was seen many times. The chain is built from TRBV6-2 or TRBV6-3 and TRBJ2-3; tentative D call: TRBD2 (6 bases). This CDR3 has 15 amino acids. V was trimmed by 5 bases and J by 1 base, leaving 13 bases between them. The V gene's germline CDR1 is MNHEY and CDR2 SVGEGT. The CDR3 DNA sequence: TGTGCCAGCAGTCCCCCCGGGACTCGCACAGATACGCAGTATTTT. It yields the protein CASSPPGTRTDTQYF.